A single sample is the source of the 9 T cell receptor beta chains below, sequenced in a study of blood T cell repertoires in COVID-19. Here immunoSEQ multiplex PCR was the method, and the copy in TCRdb shows in-frame clones only, minus some. This table holds approximately 200,000 clones, 65% to 85% found once. Sequenced: peripheral blood. These receptors all come from a man aged 55 to 70 with active or convalescent COVID-19.

This clone was found a few times. The chain employs TRBV14 and TRBJ1-6; tentative D call: TRBD1 (5 bases). V was clipped by 1 base and J by 9 bases, with 16 bases between them. The germline CDR1 and CDR2 sequences are SGHDN and FVKESK. This CDR3 contains 16 residues. The CDR3 region has the DNA TGTGCCAGCAGCCAAGCGCCGGGACTAGGCCGTTCACCCCTCCACTTT. It encodes CASSQAPGLGRSPLHF.

This clone showed up just a few times. V and J are TRBV7-3 and TRBJ2-7; D may be TRBD2 (5 bases). Germline V gene sequence: CDR1 SGHTA, CDR2 FQGTGA. Trimming took 2 bases from V and 5 from J, leaving 16 bases between them. The CDR3 is made up of 15 amino acids. CDR3 DNA sequence: TGTGCCAGCAGCTTACTCGGACTCCCTCCGAACGAGCAGTACTTC. Its protein is CASSLLGLPPNEQYF.

CDR3: CASKTGRYTEAFF. The CDR3 DNA follows: TGTGCCAGCAAAACAGGGCGCTACACTGAAGCTTTCTTT. The V call is TRBV6-5, the J call TRBJ1-1; TRBD1 is a possible D gene (6 bases). The CDR3 is 13 amino acids. V dropped 7 bases and J dropped 3 bases, with 12 bases sitting between them. Looked up from germline, CDR1 is MNHEY and CDR2 is SVGAGI.

The chain links TRBV2 to TRBJ1-5, with 7 nucleotides matching TRBD1. Germline V gene lookup returns CDR1 SNHLY and CDR2 FYNNEI. The J segment lost 7 bases and the V segment lost 2 bases, leaving 11 bases of the junction unmatched. The length of the CDR3 is 16 residues. The CDR3, as DNA: TGTGCCAGCAGTGAAATCGGTGACAGGGTAAGGCAGCCCCAGCATTTT. This translates into CASSEIGDRVRQPQHF. Variable domain in full (rest from reference TRBV2 and TRBJ1-5): EPEVTQTPSHQVTQMGQEVILRCVPISNHLYFYWYRQILGQKVEFLVSFYNNEISEKSEIFDDQFSVERPDGSNFTLKIRSTKLEDSAMYFCASSEIGDRVRQPQHFGDGTRLSIL.

The chain combines TRBV5-4 with TRBJ2-5, with TRBD2 matching over 7 bases. Germline V lookup: CDR1 SGHNT, CDR2 YYREEE (reference sequence). The CDR3 spans 18 residues. The junction had 14 bases not matched to a gene; V was cut back by 0 bases and J by 3 bases. In DNA, the CDR3 is TGTGCCAGCAGCTTGGGGGTGGCTAGCGGATACACCAAAGAGACCCAGTACTTC. This translates into CASSLGVASGYTKETQYF.

The count of this clone is one. The V and J genes are TRBV18 and TRBJ1-4; D remains unclear. Germline lookup yields CDR1 KGHSH and CDR2 LQKENI. This CDR3 contains 14 residues. Between the trimmed V and J ends, which lost 1 base and 8 bases, there was a span of 11 bases. The CDR3 nucleotides are TGTGCCAGCTCACCACGGCAGAGCGGGGAAAAACTGTTTTTT. This gives the protein CASSPRQSGEKLFF.

J is TRBJ1-6 and V is TRBV5-4; D gene ambiguous. Germline CDR1 is SGHNT and CDR2 is YYREEE (reference sequence). The CDR3 covers 18 residues. V shed 1 base and J shed 0 bases, with 14 bases lying between them. The CDR3, as DNA: TGTGCCAGCAGCTTGTCTTCCAGGAGGAGCTCCTATAATTCACCCCTCCACTTT. Its protein product is CASSLSSRRSSYNSPLHF. Using reference TRBV5-4 and TRBJ1-6 for the parts outside the CDR3, the full variable domain is ETGVTQSPTHLIKTRGQQVTLRCSSQSGHNTVSWYQQALGQGPQFIFQYYREEENGRGNFPPRFSGLQFPNYSSELNVNALELDDSALYLCASSLSSRRSSYNSPLHFGNGTRLTVT.

J is TRBJ1-5 and V is TRBV7-9; D is ambiguous. Germline V CDR1 and CDR2: SEHNR, FQNEAQ (reference sequence). CDR3 length: 14 residues. V was pared by 1 base and J by 7 bases, with 11 bases between. The CDR3 region is CASSLGGVRQPQHF. CDR3 DNA sequence: TGTGCCAGCAGCTTAGGGGGAGTGAGGCAGCCCCAGCATTTT. The full variable domain, its missing parts supplied by reference TRBV7-9 and TRBJ1-5, is DTGVSQNPRHKITKRGQNVTFRCDPISEHNRLYWYRQTLGQGPEFLTYFQNEAQLEKSRLLSDRFSAERPKGSFSTLEIQRTEQGDSAMYLCASSLGGVRQPQHFGDGTRLSIL.

The chain joins TRBV6-5 to TRBJ1-1; perhaps TRBD1 as D (5 bases). The CDR3 has 15 amino acids. Germline V gene data show CDR1 as MNHEY and CDR2 as SVGAGI. The ends were cut back, 5 bases at V and 2 bases at J, with 15 bases in the middle. In DNA, the CDR3 is TGTGCCAGCAGTAGGGGCTCACAAGGTAACACTGAAGCTTTCTTT. Its protein is CASSRGSQGNTEAFF.